This T cell receptor (beta chain) was identified during a study of shared clonotypes between healthy human individuals. Profiling relied on immunoSEQ multiplex PCR, and the TCRdb table lists in-frame clones only, not all of them. The data hold roughly 1,800,000 clones, with approximately 94% observed a single time. The study's findings and limits: Larger estimated richness was generally recorded for naive subsets relative to memory subsets. Rarefaction gave evidence that sorted-subset sequencing remained incomplete despite large depth.

This CDR3 contains 13 residues. The V gene lost 0 bases and the J gene lost 4 bases, with 9 bases spanning the gap. CDR1 is GTSNPN and CDR2 is SVGIG in the germline V gene (reference sequence). CD8 cells regarded as naive lacked CD45RO, were positively chosen for CCR7, and omitted terminally differentiated effector memory CD45RA+ cells. Turning to this clone: Its antigen is currently unknown. The sample holds other DNA sequences that translate to the same CDR3.

The TCR comes from a man between 18 and 29 years old in good health. The source material was naive CD8+ T cells sorted from blood. The chain links TRBV30 to TRBJ1-1; D might be TRBD1 (6 bases). The CDR3 nucleotides are TGTGCCTGGAGTGTGGGAGGGGGCACTGAAGCTTTCTTT. It codes for CAWSVGGGTEAFF.